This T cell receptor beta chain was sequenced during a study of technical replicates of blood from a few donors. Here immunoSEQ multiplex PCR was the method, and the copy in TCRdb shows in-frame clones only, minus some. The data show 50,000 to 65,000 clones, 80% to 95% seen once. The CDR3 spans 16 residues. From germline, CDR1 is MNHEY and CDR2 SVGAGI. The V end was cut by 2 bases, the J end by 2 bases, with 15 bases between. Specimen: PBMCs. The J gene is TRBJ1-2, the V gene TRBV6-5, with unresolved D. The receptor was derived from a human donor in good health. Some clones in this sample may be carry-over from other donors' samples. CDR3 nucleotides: TGTGCCAGCAGTTACGTTAGACCTCCCAGGAACTATGGCTACACCTTC. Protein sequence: CASSYVRPPRNYGYTF.